What follows are 12 T cell receptor beta chains derived from one specimen sequenced in a study of cytomegalovirus exposure and HLA in healthy donors. 13 Jbeta primers and 60 Vbeta primers were used for the PCR. The assay was immunoSEQ multiplex PCR, and TCRdb's table has in-frame clones only and misses some. Here the sample spans roughly 200,000 clones, more than 75% being singletons. The specimen was PBMCs. These receptors all stem from a man younger than 40 in good health and CMV-seronegative.

J is TRBJ2-5 and V is TRBV7-9; the D gene is possibly TRBD2 (7 bases). CDR3 length: 16 amino acids. The V gene's germline CDR1 is SEHNR and CDR2 FQNEAQ (reference sequence). V was cut by 5 bases and J by 4 bases, with 20 bases left in between. This CDR3 reads CASSPRGGGLRETQYF. Here the CDR3 DNA reads TGTGCCAGCAGCCCCAGGGGCGGGGGTTTGAGAGAGACCCAGTACTTC.

DNA for the CDR3: TGTGCCAGCAGTCCCATAGGTCTCGGGAGGGCCTTCTACAATGAGCAGTTCTTC. It codes for CASSPIGLGRAFYNEQFF. The chain recombines TRBV28 with TRBJ2-1; 8 bases match TRBD2. Germline CDR1 is MDHEN and CDR2 is SYDVKM. The V gene end was trimmed by 5 bases and the J gene end by 3 bases; junction bases not matched to a gene: 15. CDR3 size: 18 residues.

This CDR3 is CASSQAGTGTSSYNEQFF. The DNA for the CDR3 is TGTGCCAGCAGCCAAGCAGGAACCGGGACTAGCTCCTACAATGAGCAGTTCTTC. The chain employs TRBV7-6 and TRBJ2-1, with 8 bases matching TRBD2. The CDR3 consists of 18 residues. The junction had 12 bases not matched to a gene; V was cut back by 5 bases and J by 0 bases. Germline CDR1 and CDR2: SGHVS and FNYEAQ.

This chain connects TRBV7-6 to TRBJ2-2; weak D call: TRBD2 (5 bases). This CDR3 spans 15 amino acids. The germline CDR1 and CDR2 sequences are SGHVS and FNYEAQ. The V end lost 5 bases, the J end lost 0 bases, and 10 bases lay between the germline ends. DNA of the CDR3: TGTGCCAGCAGCCCAACTAGGGCGAACACCGGGGAGCTGTTTTTT. Protein sequence: CASSPTRANTGELFF.

CDR3 sequence reads: CASSPLTGPNEKLFF. CDR3 in DNA: TGTGCCAGCTCACCTCTGACAGGCCCTAATGAAAAACTGTTTTTT. The chain uses TRBV18 and TRBJ1-4, with a weak D call TRBD1 (6 bases). The germline V and J ends were trimmed by 3 bases and 3 bases, with 11 bases remaining between them. The CDR3 sequence is 15 residues long. Per germline, CDR1 KGHSH and CDR2 LQKENI.

V and J are TRBV11-3 and TRBJ2-2, with 7 bases that match TRBD1. Trimming removed 5 bases from V and 4 bases from J; junction bases left unmatched: 7. CDR1 and CDR2 (germline): SGHNT, YENEEA. The CDR3 has 15 amino acids. CDR3 residues: CASSRTGPSTGELFF. CDR3 nucleotides: TGTGCCAGCAGCCGGACAGGCCCAAGCACCGGGGAGCTGTTTTTT.

The genes are TRBV5-1 and TRBJ1-5, with D possibly being TRBD1 (6 bases). Per germline, CDR1 SGHRS and CDR2 YFSETQ. CDR3 length equals 14 residues. Trimming pared 0 bases from V and 5 bases from J, leaving 9 bases between. This CDR3 reads CASSLGAGDQPQHF. CDR3 in DNA: TGCGCCAGCAGCTTGGGGGCAGGGGATCAGCCCCAGCATTTT.

CDR3 residues: CASRGGDTEAFF. CDR3 nucleotides: TGTGCCAGCAGAGGAGGGGACACTGAAGCTTTCTTT. The rearrangement links TRBV9 to TRBJ1-1; D may be TRBD1 (5 bases). Looked up from germline, CDR1 is SGDLS and CDR2 is YYNGEE. CDR3 length: 12 residues. V lost 5 bases and J 3 bases, leaving 8 bases between the germline ends.

The CDR3 region has the DNA TGCGCCAGCAGCCGACAGGGGGGCGACTACGAGCAGTACTTC. As protein: CASSRQGGDYEQYF. The genes are TRBV4-3 and TRBJ2-7, with 9 nucleotides matching TRBD1. The CDR3 covers 14 residues. The V gene end was trimmed by 4 bases and the J gene end by 3 bases; junction bases not matched to a gene: 4. Germline V CDR1 and CDR2: LGHNA, YSLEER.

The chain recombines TRBV18 with TRBJ1-5, with TRBD1 identical over 9 bases. This CDR3 spans 16 amino acids. J was trimmed by 0 bases and V by 4 bases; bases with no gene match: 4. Germline-derived CDR1 and CDR2 are KGHSH and LQKENI. The CDR3 protein is CASSHGQGSSNQPQHF. Here the CDR3 DNA reads TGTGCCAGCTCACACGGACAGGGGAGTAGCAATCAGCCCCAGCATTTT.

V usage is TRBV18 and J usage is TRBJ1-5, with D perhaps TRBD1 (5 bases). CDR3 length equals 18 residues. V was trimmed by 3 bases and J by 4 bases, leaving 22 bases between them. CDR1 is KGHSH and CDR2 is LQKENI in the germline V gene. CDR3 bases: TGTGCCAGCTCACCGCTACAAGTGATCGACAGCGAAAATCAGCCCCAGCATTTT. It specifies CASSPLQVIDSENQPQHF.

The chain has TRBV29-1 and TRBJ2-7; 7 positions agree with TRBD1. The CDR3 extends over 13 amino acids. Germline loops: CDR1 SQVTM, CDR2 ANQGSEA. V trimming: 5 bases; J trimming: 1 base; junction bases outside the gene matches: 5. CDR3 sequence reads: CSVWTGDSYEQYF. CDR3 in DNA: TGCAGCGTTTGGACAGGAGATTCCTACGAGCAGTACTTC.